This TCR beta chain was found in a study of blood T cells in healthy people across ages. Study overall: Capturing about one barcoded beta molecule per two T cells was achieved by template switching. Study-wide results and limits: Whereas aged donors had fewer naive CD4+ cells, long-lived donors had more of them and higher diversity.

Worth noting for this clonotype: Its specificity is unknown.

Germline loops: CDR1 LNHDA, CDR2 SQIVND (reference sequence). The CDR3 has 16 residues. With 6 bases clipped from V and 0 bases from J, the junction kept 7 bases outside the gene matches. PCR was performed a second time for about 6 to 12 cycles using a sample-barcoded 5' primer and a J-beta primer mix. From the 5' RACE reads, TCRdb called clonotypes with MiXCR, one entry per CDR3 protein. The sample has around 1,500,000 distinct CDR3 sequences, over 25% seen once. V and J are TRBV19 and TRBJ2-2; 7 nucleotides match TRBD2. This clonotype was sampled from a woman in her twenties or thirties in good health. Specimen: blood. The CDR3, as DNA: TGTGCCAGTAGCATTATACTAGCGACGAACACCGGGGAGCTGTTTTTT. It is translated as CASSIILATNTGELFF.